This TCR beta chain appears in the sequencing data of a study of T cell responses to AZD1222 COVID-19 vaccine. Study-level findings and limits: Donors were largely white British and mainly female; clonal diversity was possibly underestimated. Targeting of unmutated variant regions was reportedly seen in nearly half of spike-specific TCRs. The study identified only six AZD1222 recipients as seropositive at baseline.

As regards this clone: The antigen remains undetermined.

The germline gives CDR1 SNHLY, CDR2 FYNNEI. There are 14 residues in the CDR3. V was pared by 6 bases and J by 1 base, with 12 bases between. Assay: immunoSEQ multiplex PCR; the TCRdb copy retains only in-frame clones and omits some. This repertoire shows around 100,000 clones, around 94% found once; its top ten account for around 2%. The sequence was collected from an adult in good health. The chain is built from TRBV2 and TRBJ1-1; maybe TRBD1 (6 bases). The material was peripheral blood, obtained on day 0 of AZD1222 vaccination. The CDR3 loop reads CASSGQIRNTEAFF. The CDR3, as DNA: TGTGCCAGCAGCGGACAGATAAGGAACACTGAAGCTTTCTTT. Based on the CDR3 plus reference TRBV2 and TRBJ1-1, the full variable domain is EPEVTQTPSHQVTQMGQEVILRCVPISNHLYFYWYRQILGQKVEFLVSFYNNEISEKSEIFDDQFSVERPDGSNFTLKIRSTKLEDSAMYFCASSGQIRNTEAFFGQGTRLTVV.